In its sample, the clone carrying this T cell receptor beta chain was seen many times. Multiplex PCR, run in two rounds, amplified TCR beta CDR3 from genomic DNA. TRBV and TRBJ genes each had their own specific primers in first-round PCR. TCRdb used MiXCR to reprocess the multiplex PCR reads, holding one entry per CDR3 protein. Counted here are tens of thousands of distinct CDR3 sequences, 30% to 35% occurring once; the ten biggest clones make up about a tenth. The sample originates from a study of prognosis after radiotherapy for stage I lung cancer. Study at large: The patients, all with stage I non-small cell lung cancer, were enrolled between early 2018 and January 2019.

Trimming removed 5 bases from V and 9 bases from J, with 13 bases in between. In germline, CDR1 is MDHEN, CDR2 SYDVKM. The CDR3 length is 12 residues. On two occasions, one at each of two time points, approximately 5.6 milliliters of peripheral blood were drawn. The specimen was PBMCs, collected before or after stereotactic body radiation therapy (not recorded which). The sequence derives from a donor over 45 with non-small cell lung cancer. The V gene is TRBV28, the J gene TRBJ1-1; TRBD1 is a possible D gene (5 bases). CDR3 residues: CASSGGRTKAFF. Here the CDR3 DNA reads TGTGCCAGCAGTGGGGGACGGACTAAAGCTTTCTTT.